This passage covers 27 T cell receptor beta chains from one sample sequenced in a study of T cells in Graves' hyperthyroidism and ophthalmopathy. Amplification targeted TCR beta CDR3 regions from RNA transcripts. The TCR CDR3 first-round RT-PCR relied on the HTBI primer set. TCRdb itself ran the multiplex PCR reads through MiXCR, one entry per CDR3 protein. The table lists 93,000 or so distinct CDR3 sequences, around 50% of them singletons, with under 30% in the top ten. The sample consisted of blood. Receptors originate from a man aged 35 to 55 with Graves' hyperthyroidism.

This clonotype showed up just a few times. A much larger clone sits a single nucleotide away, making a read error possible. The chain is built from TRBV20-1 and TRBJ2-7, with 10 bases aligning to TRBD2. Germline V gene sequence: CDR1 DFQATT, CDR2 SNEGSKA (reference sequence). CDR3 size: 16 residues. V shed 2 bases and J 3 bases; nucleotides not matched to a gene: 10. CDR3 DNA: TGCAGTGCTAGACCGGGTCGGGCTAGCGGGGGCTACGAGCAGTACTTC. Protein: CSARPGRASGGYEQYF.

The V gene is TRBV28, the J gene TRBJ2-2, with D uncertain. The CDR3 contains 12 residues. CDR1 is MDHEN, CDR2 SYDVKM, per germline. V lost 6 bases and J lost 7, with 9 bases in between. CDR3 amino acids: CASRLQVGELFF. The CDR3 region has the DNA TGTGCCAGCAGGCTGCAGGTCGGGGAGCTGTTTTTT.

Concerning this clonotype: A clone one base away is much larger, so this may be a read error. The DNA for the CDR3 is TGCGCCAGCAGCCCCCGGGGGGGGCCCACTGAAGCTTTCTTT. It translates to CASSPRGGPTEAFF. This chain links TRBV5-1 with TRBJ1-1, with D maybe TRBD1 (6 bases). CDR1 and CDR2 from the germline V gene are SGHRS and YFSETQ. This CDR3 has 14 amino acids. Trimming stripped 4 bases from V and 4 bases from J, with 14 bases between.

This clonotype has just a few counts. The rearrangement uses TRBV10-2 and TRBJ1-2; D remains ambiguous. The germline V and J ends were trimmed by 2 bases and 8 bases, with 15 bases remaining between them. This CDR3 is 14 amino acids long. The germline gives CDR1 WSHSY, CDR2 SAAADI. CDR3 amino acids: CASSEPRLSEGYTF. The CDR3 DNA reads as TGCGCCAGCAGTGAGCCCCGACTGAGTGAAGGCTACACCTTC.

This sequence joins TRBV20-1 and TRBJ2-7, with 14 bases lining up with TRBD2. After removal of 7 bases from V and 0 bases from J, the junction contained 2 bases not matched to a gene. The CDR3 runs to 14 residues. Germline V gene sequence: CDR1 DFQATT, CDR2 SNEGSKA (reference sequence). The CDR3 is CSVGTSGSSYEQYF. The CDR3 DNA sequence: TGCAGTGTTGGGACTAGCGGGAGCTCCTACGAGCAGTACTTC.

The chain uses TRBV29-1 and TRBJ1-1; tentatively, D is TRBD1 (6 bases). Germline values: CDR1 SQVTM, CDR2 ANQGSEA. This CDR3 has 17 amino acids. V lost 1 base and J lost 6, with 24 bases in between. CDR3 nucleotide sequence: TGCAGCGTTGAAGTAGCGGGGCCTACAGGGTATTCCTCTGAAGCTTTCTTT. Translation: CSVEVAGPTGYSSEAFF.

Comments on this clonotype: Possible read error: a much larger clone is one base away. V and J are TRBV10-3 and TRBJ2-3, with no clear D. There are 16 residues in the CDR3. Germline CDR1 ENHRY, CDR2 SYGVKD. The V gene lost 6 bases and the J gene lost 2 bases, with 18 bases spanning the gap. DNA for the CDR3: TGTGCCATCAGGACCTACTACCCTGCCTTCACAGATACGCAGTATTTT. Translation gives CAIRTYYPAFTDTQYF.

The V and J genes are TRBV20-1 and TRBJ1-6; D is undetermined. Deletions cut 5 bases from V and 0 bases from J, with 5 bases between. Germline CDR1 DFQATT, CDR2 SNEGSKA (reference sequence). CDR3 length equals 13 residues. DNA of the CDR3: TGCAGTGCTGGGAGCTCCTATAATTCACCCCTCCACTTT. Translated: CSAGSSYNSPLHF.

This clonotype appeared a single time. The chain employs TRBV29-1 and TRBJ2-2; TRBD1 might be the D (6 bases). Germline assignment: CDR1 SQVTM and CDR2 ANQGSEA. The CDR3 runs to 11 residues. Trimming left V 7 bases short and J 7 bases short, with 10 bases between. The CDR3 sequence: CSAGVGGELFF. The CDR3 nucleotides are TGCAGCGCAGGGGTCGGCGGGGAGCTGTTTTTT.

The chain has TRBV11-2 and TRBJ1-6; TRBD1 aligns across 10 bases. Germline lookup yields CDR1 SGHAT and CDR2 FQNNGV. The ends lost 1 base at V and 5 bases at J; junction bases unmatched: 2. The CDR3 sequence is 16 residues long. CDR3 DNA sequence: TGTGCCAGCAGCTTAGTGGGGACAGGGGATAATTCACCCCTCCACTTT. This sequence encodes CASSLVGTGDNSPLHF.

Many counts were recorded for this clonotype. The rearrangement joins TRBV11-1 to TRBJ2-3; TRBD1 matches 7 bases. This CDR3 spans 14 amino acids. V was clipped by 4 bases and J by 2 bases; unmatched bases: 3. Germline V gene data show CDR1 as SGHAT and CDR2 as FQDESV (reference sequence). This CDR3 reads CASSSGQSTDTQYF. The CDR3 coding sequence is TGTGCCAGCAGCTCGGGACAGTCCACAGATACGCAGTATTTT. The full variable domain, with the rest looked up from reference TRBV11-1 and TRBJ2-3, is EAEVAQSPRYKITEKSQAVAFWCDPISGHATLYWYRQILGQGPELLVQFQDESVVDDSQLPKDRFSAERLKGVDSTLKIQPAELGDSAMYLCASSSGQSTDTQYFGPGTRLTVL.

In this sample, this clonotype is medium-sized. This sequence joins TRBV19 and TRBJ2-7; D is undetermined. Germline V gives CDR1 LNHDA, CDR2 SQIVND (reference sequence). The CDR3 has 13 residues. Trimming removed 1 base from V and 5 bases from J, with 9 bases in between. DNA of the CDR3: TGTGCCAGTAGTATAGCGGATGGGGACGAGCAGTACTTC. This sequence encodes CASSIADGDEQYF.

This clonotype was recorded a few times. Being one base from a much bigger clone, this may be a read error. This chain joins TRBV11-3 and TRBJ2-1; D is unresolved. Germline V gives CDR1 SGHNT, CDR2 YENEEA. The CDR3 has 13 amino acids. CDR3: CASSLNPAYEQLF. The DNA of the CDR3 is TGTGCCAGCAGCTTAAACCCCGCGTATGAGCAGCTCTTC.

Notes on this clonotype: The junction differs from germline at one of its ends, possibly a read error. The rearrangement uses TRBV24-1 and TRBJ1-2; TRBD1 aligns across 9 bases. Germline assignment: CDR1 KGHDR and CDR2 SFDVKD. The CDR3 covers 15 residues. The CDR3 nucleotides are TGTGCCACCGGTGATAGTGGGACAGGGAGCTATGGCTACGCCTTC. This encodes CATGDSGTGSYGYAF.

A word on this clonotype: A read error may explain this, as a much larger clone is one base away. This chain connects TRBV6-1 to TRBJ2-5; D gene uncertain. Looked up from germline, CDR1 is MNHNS and CDR2 is SASEGT. Trimming shortened V by 4 bases and J by 3 bases, and 9 bases separated the two germline ends. The CDR3 is 13 amino acids. CDR3 protein: CASSVIREETQYF. In nucleotides, the CDR3 is TGTGCCAGCAGTGTCATAAGGGAAGAGACCCAGTACTTC.

This chain uses TRBV19 with TRBJ1-5; D gene uncertain. The CDR3 contains 13 residues. With 4 bases removed from V and 5 bases from J, the gap between germline ends came to 9 bases. Germline loops: CDR1 LNHDA, CDR2 SQIVND (reference sequence). This CDR3 reads CASSTSVDQPQHF. The CDR3 bases are TGTGCCAGTAGTACATCGGTGGATCAGCCCCAGCATTTT.

Regarding this clonotype: At one of its ends the junction is not consistent with the germline gene, which may arise from a read error. The chain employs TRBV7-2 and TRBJ2-5; 8 bases are shared with TRBD2. Germline V gene sequence: CDR1 SGHTA, CDR2 FQGNSA. The CDR3 has 16 amino acids. The CDR3 region has the DNA TGTGCCAGCAGCTTAGGGGTCCTAGCGGGTCAAGTGACCCGGTACTTC. The encoded protein is CASSLGVLAGQVTRYF.

The CDR3 here is CASSEAGVNSPLHF. CDR3 nucleotides: TGTGCCAGCAGTGAAGCAGGGGTCAATTCACCCCTCCACTTT. This chain joins TRBV2 and TRBJ1-6; weak D call: TRBD1 (5 bases). Trimming removed 0 bases from V and 7 bases from J, with 7 bases in between. Germline V gene lookup returns CDR1 SNHLY and CDR2 FYNNEI. The CDR3 contains 14 residues. Based on the CDR3 plus reference TRBV2 and TRBJ1-6, the full variable domain is EPEVTQTPSHQVTQMGQEVILRCVPISNHLYFYWYRQILGQKVEFLVSFYNNEISEKSEIFDDQFSVERPDGSNFTLKIRSTKLEDSAMYFCASSEAGVNSPLHFGNGTRLTVT.

This clonotype was recorded at least ten times. The chain joins TRBV19 to TRBJ1-5, with TRBD1 as a possible D gene (6 bases). V was cut by 7 bases and J by 5 bases, with 12 bases left in between. This CDR3 comprises 13 residues. Germline values: CDR1 LNHDA, CDR2 SQIVND (reference sequence). The CDR3 region is CASKPSGDQPQHF. CDR3 in DNA: TGTGCCAGTAAGCCCTCAGGGGATCAGCCCCAGCATTTT.

This chain joins TRBV7-2 and TRBJ1-2; D gene uncertain. V gave up 5 bases and J gave up 5 bases, with 9 bases separating them. This CDR3 has 12 residues. The germline V gene has CDR1 SGHTA and CDR2 FQGNSA. The CDR3 here is CASSQGKYGYTF. The CDR3 DNA reads TGTGCCAGCAGCCAAGGGAAGTATGGCTACACCTTC.

At least ten counts were recorded for this clonotype. The V call is TRBV7-2, the J call TRBJ1-1; D unclear. The V end was cut by 1 base, the J end by 1 base, with 4 bases between. CDR1 and CDR2 from the germline V gene are SGHTA and FQGNSA. The CDR3 extends over 13 amino acids. CDR3 protein: CASSLDQNTEAFF. The DNA for the CDR3 is TGTGCCAGCAGCTTAGACCAGAACACTGAAGCTTTCTTT.

At least ten counts were recorded for this clonotype. The chain carries TRBV7-6 and TRBJ2-3; D is perhaps TRBD1 (7 bases). Germline V gives CDR1 SGHVS, CDR2 FNYEAQ. The CDR3 sequence is 15 residues long. V lost 3 bases and J 5 bases, leaving 15 bases between the germline ends. CDR3: CASSLQGGEKDTQYF. CDR3 nucleotide sequence: TGTGCCAGCAGCTTGCAGGGGGGAGAAAAAGATACGCAGTATTTT.

This clonotype was picked up many times. DNA for the CDR3: TGTGCCAGCAGCGCGGGGGGGAGCACAGATACGCAGTATTTT. This codes for CASSAGGSTDTQYF. The V gene is TRBV5-4, the J gene TRBJ2-3; 9 nucleotides line up with TRBD2. From germline, CDR1 is SGHNT and CDR2 YYREEE (reference sequence). Trimming cost V 4 bases and J 0 bases; bases outside gene matches: 0. This CDR3 region has 14 residues.

This clonotype was seen more than once but under ten times. The chain links TRBV9 to TRBJ1-2; 10 nucleotides line up with TRBD1. V shed 4 bases, J shed 4 bases, and the junction held 13 bases outside the gene matches. The CDR3 runs to 17 residues. The germline CDR1 and CDR2 sequences are SGDLS and YYNGEE. CDR3 sequence reads: CASSQRDRGRLRYGYTF. In DNA, the CDR3 is TGTGCCAGCAGCCAGAGGGACAGGGGACGGTTACGCTATGGCTACACCTTC.

The chain employs TRBV29-1 and TRBJ1-4; a weak D match, TRBD1 (6 bases). The CDR3 loop spans 12 amino acids. From germline, CDR1 is SQVTM and CDR2 ANQGSEA. Trimming shortened V by 4 bases and J by 8 bases, and 11 bases separated the two germline ends. The CDR3 protein is CSVGAGAEKLFF. In DNA, the CDR3 is TGCAGCGTTGGGGCAGGGGCGGAAAAACTGTTTTTT.

Regarding this clonotype: A much larger clone lies a single base off, so this may be a read error. V gene TRBV11-3 combines with J gene TRBJ2-2; D uncertain. The V gene's germline CDR1 is SGHNT and CDR2 YENEEA. This CDR3 is 16 amino acids long. Trimming left V 7 bases short and J 1 base short, with 16 bases between. DNA of the CDR3: TGTGCCAGCACCTCTCCTCAGGACGGGAACACCGGGGAGCTGTTTTTT. It codes for CASTSPQDGNTGELFF. Variable domain in full (rest from reference TRBV11-3 and TRBJ2-2): EAGVVQSPRYKIIEKKQPVAFWCNPISGHNTLYWYLQNLGQGPELLIRYENEEAVDDSQLPKDRFSAERLKGVDSTLKIQPAELGDSAVYLCASTSPQDGNTGELFFGEGSRLTVL.

As for this clonotype: The conserved closing phenylalanine or tryptophan is absent in this CDR3, likely reflecting a read error. Because the CDR3's place on the DNA is in doubt, the DNA is left out and the CDR3 is given as listed by TCRdb. The chain joins TRBV2 to TRBJ1-2; the tabulated D call, TRBD1, remains unverified against the DNA. Germline loops: CDR1 SNHLY, CDR2 FYNNEI. Including both end residues, the CDR3 is 8 amino acids long. The CDR3 region is CASGGDTS.